These 16 T cell receptor beta chains share one sample of origin, sequenced in a study of T cell responses to AZD1222 COVID-19 vaccine. Method: immunoSEQ multiplex PCR; TCRdb's copy keeps in-frame clones and lacks some. Among about 85,000 clones, 90% were seen once, and the ten largest hold around 3%. This sample comprised peripheral blood, obtained on day 0 of AZD1222 vaccination. The receptor source for this set is an adult in good health.

The chain carries TRBV3-1 (or the pseudogene TRBV3-2) and TRBJ1-2; D might be TRBD1 (5 bases). CDR3 size: 14 residues. The V end was cut by 0 bases, the J end by 2 bases, with 7 bases between. Germline CDR1 is LGHDT and CDR2 is YNNKEL (reference sequence). The CDR3 DNA is TGTGCCAGCAGCCAAGATTGGGGCAACTATGGCTACACCTTC. Translation gives CASSQDWGNYGYTF.

V usage is TRBV7-9 and J usage is TRBJ2-1; tentatively, D is TRBD1 (6 bases). Trimming pared 5 bases from V and 0 bases from J, leaving 20 bases between. Germline lookup yields CDR1 SEHNR and CDR2 FQNEAQ (reference sequence). The CDR3 extends over 18 amino acids. This CDR3 reads CASSLNTGFGNSYNEQFF. DNA of the CDR3: TGTGCCAGCAGCCTAAATACAGGGTTCGGAAACTCCTACAATGAGCAGTTCTTC.

The sample holds one count of this clone. The chain carries TRBV11-2 and TRBJ1-1; no clear D gene. Germline V gene sequence: CDR1 SGHAT, CDR2 FQNNGV. This CDR3 spans 15 amino acids. The germline V and J ends were trimmed by 1 base and 1 base, with 10 bases remaining between them. This CDR3 is CASSLGSGSNTEAFF. The CDR3 coding sequence is TGTGCCAGCAGCTTAGGGAGCGGCTCGAACACTGAAGCTTTCTTT.

The rearrangement links TRBV15 to TRBJ1-2; D is uncertain. V lost 0 bases to trimming and J lost 8 bases, with 13 bases between them. From germline, CDR1 is LNHNV and CDR2 YYDKDF (reference sequence). The CDR3 has 14 amino acids. CDR3: CATSRDRGPGGYTF. CDR3 sequence (DNA): TGTGCCACCAGCAGAGATCGTGGACCCGGCGGCTACACCTTC.

The gene calls are TRBV6-6 and TRBJ2-1, with 9 bases matching TRBD2. This CDR3 is built from 15 residues. Germline V gene data show CDR1 as MNHNY and CDR2 as SVGAGI (reference sequence). With 5 bases clipped from V and 10 bases from J, the junction kept 12 bases outside the gene matches. CDR3 nucleotide sequence: TGTGCCAGCAGTGGGCCGACTAGCGGTGGCCCAGAGCAGTTCTTC. Its translation: CASSGPTSGGPEQFF.

This clone has just a few counts. The J gene is TRBJ2-7, the V gene TRBV27; TRBD2 aligns across 7 bases. The CDR3 consists of 16 residues. With 5 bases clipped from V and 4 bases from J, the junction kept 14 bases outside the gene matches. Germline V gene lookup returns CDR1 MNHEY and CDR2 SMNVEV (reference sequence). CDR3 residues: CASSKSPGGSGYEQYF. The DNA of the CDR3 is TGTGCCAGCAGTAAAAGCCCGGGGGGTAGCGGATACGAGCAGTACTTC.

The chain has TRBV11-1 and TRBJ2-7; 8 bases are a match to TRBD1. V lost 5 bases and J lost 2; bases outside the gene matches: 5. Germline V CDR1 and CDR2: SGHAT, FQDESV (reference sequence). The CDR3 is 14 residues long. In DNA form, the CDR3 reads TGTGCCAGCAGCAAGCCGGGACAGGCCTACGAGCAGTACTTC. Protein product: CASSKPGQAYEQYF.

The V gene is TRBV25-1, the J gene TRBJ2-1, with no clear D. With 7 bases removed from V and 2 bases from J, the gap between germline ends came to 6 bases. The V gene's germline CDR1 is MGHDK and CDR2 SYGVNS. The CDR3 is made up of 12 amino acids. CDR3 in DNA: TGTGCCAGCATCGCACCCTACAATGAGCAGTTCTTC. It specifies CASIAPYNEQFF.

The chain carries TRBV29-1 and TRBJ2-3, with 8 bases aligning to TRBD2. The CDR3 spans 13 residues. The germline V gene encodes CDR1 SQVTM and CDR2 ANQGSEA. Trimming at V came to 7 bases and at J to 1 base, leaving 4 bases not matched to a gene. The CDR3 sequence is CSAETSGTDTQYF. CDR3 nucleotides: TGCAGCGCTGAGACTAGCGGCACAGATACGCAGTATTTT.

This chain links TRBV29-1 with TRBJ2-3; D is undetermined. This CDR3 contains 13 residues. CDR1 and CDR2 (germline): SQVTM, ANQGSEA. The V gene lost 5 bases and the J gene lost 1 base, with 10 bases spanning the gap. The CDR3: CSVPRGGTDTQYF. The CDR3 DNA reads TGCAGCGTTCCTCGTGGCGGCACAGATACGCAGTATTTT.

The J gene is TRBJ1-6, the V gene TRBV18, with TRBD1 identical over 7 bases. The germline V gene encodes CDR1 KGHSH and CDR2 LQKENI. This CDR3 comprises 14 residues. Losses at the gene ends were 2 bases for V and 7 bases for J; bases not matched to a gene: 2. In DNA form, the CDR3 reads TGTGCCAGCTCACCAGAGACAGGGAATTCACCCCTCCACTTT. It codes for CASSPETGNSPLHF. The full variable domain, its missing parts supplied by reference TRBV18 and TRBJ1-6, is NAGVMQNPRHLVRRRGQEARLRCSPMKGHSHVYWYRQLPEEGLKFMVYLQKENIIDESGMPKERFSAEFPKEGPSILRIQQVVRGDSAAYFCASSPETGNSPLHFGNGTRLTVT.

V gene TRBV6-2 or TRBV6-3 combines with J gene TRBJ1-5; D is unresolved. Trimming took 3 bases from V and 6 from J, leaving 18 bases between them. The CDR3 spans 16 residues. Germline assignment: CDR1 MNHEY and CDR2 SVGEGT. This chain's CDR3 is CASSYVQAHWGQPQHF. The CDR3 DNA follows: TGTGCCAGCAGTTATGTTCAGGCGCACTGGGGTCAGCCCCAGCATTTT.

This clone was picked up one time. The rearrangement joins TRBV3-1 (or the pseudogene TRBV3-2) to TRBJ1-2; a weak D match, TRBD1 (6 bases). Germline CDR1 is LGHDT and CDR2 is YNNKEL (reference sequence). The CDR3 totals 15 residues. V was pared by 0 bases and J by 7 bases, with 15 bases between. The CDR3: CASSQEYQGSGGYTF. CDR3 DNA sequence: TGTGCCAGCAGCCAAGAGTATCAGGGGTCGGGTGGCTACACCTTC.

The genes are TRBV3-1 (or the pseudogene TRBV3-2) and TRBJ2-7; 12 bases are a match to TRBD1. The CDR3 is 16 amino acids. Germline V CDR1 and CDR2: LGHDT, YNNKEL (reference sequence). V was clipped by 4 bases and J by 5 bases; unmatched bases: 9. This chain's CDR3 is CASSLRDRGPGDEQYF. CDR3 coding DNA: TGTGCCAGCAGCCTCAGGGACAGGGGGCCGGGGGACGAGCAGTACTTC.

The chain links TRBV6-6 to TRBJ1-4, with D tentatively TRBD1 (5 bases). This CDR3 has 13 residues. Trimming removed 6 bases from V and 7 bases from J, with 12 bases in between. From germline, CDR1 is MNHNY and CDR2 SVGAGI (reference sequence). The CDR3, as DNA: TGTGCCAGCAGCGCGGCGGGGGGTGAAAAACTGTTTTTT. It encodes CASSAAGGEKLFF.

The rearrangement joins TRBV7-9 to TRBJ2-1; 12 bases map to TRBD2. The CDR3 sequence is 15 residues long. V dropped 2 bases and J dropped 13; count of bases not matched to a gene: 9. Germline values: CDR1 SEHNR, CDR2 FQNEAQ (reference sequence). This CDR3 is CASSLMLAGGWEQFF. In DNA form, the CDR3 reads TGTGCCAGCAGCTTAATGCTAGCGGGAGGGTGGGAACAGTTCTTC.